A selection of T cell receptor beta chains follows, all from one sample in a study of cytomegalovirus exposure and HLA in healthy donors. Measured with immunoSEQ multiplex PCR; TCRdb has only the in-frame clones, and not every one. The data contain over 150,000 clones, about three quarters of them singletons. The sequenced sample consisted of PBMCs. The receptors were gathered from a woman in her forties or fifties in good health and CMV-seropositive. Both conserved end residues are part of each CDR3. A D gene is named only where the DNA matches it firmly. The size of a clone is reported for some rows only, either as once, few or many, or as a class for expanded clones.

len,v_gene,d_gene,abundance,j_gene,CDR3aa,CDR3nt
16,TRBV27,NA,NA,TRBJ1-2,CASSSYPVEGGYGYTF,TGTGCCAGCAGTTCCTATCCCGTTGAAGGCGGCTATGGCTACACCTTC
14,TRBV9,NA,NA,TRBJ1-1,CASSVAGRNTEAFF,TGTGCCAGCAGCGTAGCAGGTAGGAACACTGAAGCTTTCTTT
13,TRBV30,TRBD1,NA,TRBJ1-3,CAWGTGAGNTIYF,TGTGCCTGGGGGACAGGGGCGGGAAACACCATATATTTT
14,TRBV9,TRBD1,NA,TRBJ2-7,CASSVTGAQAEQYF,TGTGCCAGCAGCGTGACAGGGGCCCAGGCCGAGCAGTACTTC
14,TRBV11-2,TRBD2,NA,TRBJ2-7,CASTVGGTDYEQYF,TGTGCCAGCACCGTGGGAGGGACCGATTACGAGCAGTACTTC
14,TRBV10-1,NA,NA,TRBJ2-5,CASSEAGSGETQYF,TGCGCCAGCAGTGAGGCGGGCTCCGGGGAGACCCAGTACTTC
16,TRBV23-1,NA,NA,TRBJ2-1,CASSQVGRLAYNEQFF,TGCGCCAGCAGTCAAGTAGGGCGACTAGCCTACAATGAGCAGTTCTTC
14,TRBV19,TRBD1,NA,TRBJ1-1,CASRGTGGSTEAFF,TGTGCCAGTAGGGGGACAGGGGGGAGCACTGAAGCTTTCTTT
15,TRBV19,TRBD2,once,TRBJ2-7,CASTPLAGASGEQYF,TGTGCCAGTACCCCACTAGCGGGAGCGTCTGGAGAGCAGTACTTC
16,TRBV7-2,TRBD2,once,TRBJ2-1,CASSTLAGLSYNEQFF,TGTGCCAGCAGCACTTTAGCGGGGCTCTCCTACAATGAGCAGTTCTTC
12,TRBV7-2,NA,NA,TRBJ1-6,CASSLEAGQLHF,TGTGCCAGCAGCTTAGAGGCCGGACAACTCCACTTT
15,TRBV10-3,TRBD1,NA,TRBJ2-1,CAMGPGQGVDNEQFF,TGTGCCATGGGCCCTGGACAGGGGGTGGACAATGAGCAGTTCTTC
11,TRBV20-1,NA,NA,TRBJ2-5,CSAPVQETQYF,TGCAGTGCCCCAGTTCAAGAGACCCAGTACTTC
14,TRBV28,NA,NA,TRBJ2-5,CASTLAGYQETQYF,TGTGCCAGCACCTTAGCTGGGTACCAAGAGACCCAGTACTTC
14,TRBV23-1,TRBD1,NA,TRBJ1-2,CASSRGGPNYGYTF,TGCGCCAGCAGCCGAGGGGGCCCTAACTATGGCTACACCTTC
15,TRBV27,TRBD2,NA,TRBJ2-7,CASSPRVGGVYEQYF,TGTGCCAGCAGTCCGCGGGTGGGAGGGGTGTACGAGCAGTACTTC
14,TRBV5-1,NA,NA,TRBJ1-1,CASSLVSENTEAFF,TGCGCCAGCAGCTTGGTTTCAGAGAACACTGAAGCTTTCTTT
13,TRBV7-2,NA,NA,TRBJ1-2,CASGGSSNYGYTF,TGTGCCAGCGGGGGCAGCTCTAACTATGGCTACACCTTC
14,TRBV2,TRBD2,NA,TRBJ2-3,CATSTSTATDTQYF,TGTGCCACTTCGACTAGCACAGCCACAGATACGCAGTATTTT
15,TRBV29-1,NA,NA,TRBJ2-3,CSVVWGTPGADTQYF,TGCAGCGTTGTATGGGGCACCCCTGGCGCAGATACGCAGTATTTT
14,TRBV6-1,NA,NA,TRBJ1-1,CASRKQGDLAEAFF,TGTGCCAGCAGGAAACAGGGCGACTTAGCTGAAGCTTTCTTT
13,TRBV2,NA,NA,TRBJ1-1,CASRRRGDTEAFF,TGTGCCAGCAGGCGCCGCGGGGACACTGAAGCTTTCTTT
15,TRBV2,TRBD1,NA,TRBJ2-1,CASSRDRGLYNEQFF,TGTGCCAGCAGTCGGGACAGGGGCCTATACAATGAGCAGTTCTTC
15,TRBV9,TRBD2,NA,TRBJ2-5,CAKGIAGGIRETQYF,TGTGCCAAGGGGATAGCGGGGGGGATTCGAGAGACCCAGTACTTC
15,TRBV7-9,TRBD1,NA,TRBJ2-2,CASSSLGQGAGELFF,TGTGCCAGCAGCTCCCTCGGACAGGGGGCCGGGGAGCTGTTTTTT
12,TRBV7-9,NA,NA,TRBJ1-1,CASSFEQVEAFF,TGTGCCAGCAGCTTCGAACAAGTTGAAGCTTTCTTT
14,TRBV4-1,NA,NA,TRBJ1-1,CASSQVGGRTEAFF,TGCGCCAGCAGCCAAGTGGGGGGACGGACTGAAGCTTTCTTT
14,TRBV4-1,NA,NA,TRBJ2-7,CASSQGGGQYEQYF,TGCGCCAGCAGCCAAGGGGGGGGCCAGTACGAGCAGTACTTC
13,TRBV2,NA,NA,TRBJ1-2,CASSGHGEDGYTF,TGTGCCAGCAGTGGCCACGGTGAGGATGGCTACACCTTC
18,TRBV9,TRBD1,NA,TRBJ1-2,CASSVAPTPVQGDNGYTF,TGTGCCAGCAGCGTAGCACCGACCCCCGTACAGGGGGACAATGGCTACACCTTC
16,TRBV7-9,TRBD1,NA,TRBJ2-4,CASSVPGQGLKNIQYF,TGTGCCAGCAGCGTGCCGGGACAGGGGCTCAAAAACATTCAGTACTTC
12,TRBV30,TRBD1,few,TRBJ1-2,CAWSRGNYGYTF,TGTGCCTGGAGCAGGGGGAACTATGGCTACACCTTC
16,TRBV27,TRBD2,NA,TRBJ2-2,CASSPAGQRGTGELFF,TGTGCCAGCAGTCCCGCCGGGCAGCGGGGCACCGGGGAGCTGTTTTTT
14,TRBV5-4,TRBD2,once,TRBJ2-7,CASSTAGGTYEQYF,TGTGCCAGCAGCACAGCGGGGGGTACCTACGAGCAGTACTTC
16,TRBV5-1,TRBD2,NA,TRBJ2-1,CASGVAGGISYNEQFF,TGCGCCAGCGGGGTAGCGGGGGGGATTTCCTACAATGAGCAGTTCTTC
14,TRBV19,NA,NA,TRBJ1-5,CASSGSVGNQPQHF,TGTGCCAGTTCAGGGTCAGTTGGCAATCAGCCCCAGCATTTT
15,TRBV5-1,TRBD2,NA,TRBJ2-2,CASSLAGGGSGELFF,TGCGCCAGCAGCTTGGCTGGCGGGGGTAGCGGGGAGCTGTTTTTT
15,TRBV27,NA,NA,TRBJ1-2,CASSLGLGAPYGYTF,TGTGCCAGCAGTTTAGGTTTGGGGGCCCCCTATGGCTACACCTTC
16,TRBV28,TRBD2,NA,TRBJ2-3,CASSLGLAAPQDTQYF,TGTGCCAGCAGCCTAGGGCTAGCGGCGCCCCAAGATACGCAGTATTTT
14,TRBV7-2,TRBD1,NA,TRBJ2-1,CASSLSRQGNEQFF,TGTGCCAGCAGCTTGAGCCGACAGGGAAATGAGCAGTTCTTC
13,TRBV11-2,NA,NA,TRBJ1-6,CASSRPGESPLHF,TGTGCCAGCAGCCGCCCGGGAGAATCACCCCTCCACTTT
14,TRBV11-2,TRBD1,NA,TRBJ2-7,CASSRDRYYYEQYF,TGTGCCAGCAGCAGGGACAGGTATTACTACGAGCAGTACTTC
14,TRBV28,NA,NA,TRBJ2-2,CASRVAGNTGELFF,TGTGCCAGCCGGGTTGCTGGCAACACCGGGGAGCTGTTTTTT
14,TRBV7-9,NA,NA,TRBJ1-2,CASSKEQDHYGYTF,TGTGCCAGCAGCAAAGAACAGGATCACTATGGCTACACCTTC
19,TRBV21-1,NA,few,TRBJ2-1,CASSKERGQCRGRAGEQFF,TGTGCCAGCAGCAAAGAACGGGGCCAGTGCAGGGGACGGGCGGGTGAGCAGTTCTTC
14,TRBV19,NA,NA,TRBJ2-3,CASSIGAGKDTQYF,TGTGCCAGTAGTATAGGGGCGGGGAAAGATACGCAGTATTTT
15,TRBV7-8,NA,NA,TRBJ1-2,CASSLSTGANYGYTF,TGTGCCAGCAGCCTCAGCACGGGAGCTAACTATGGCTACACCTTC
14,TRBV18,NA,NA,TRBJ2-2,CASSPPTDTGELFF,TGTGCCAGCTCACCACCCACTGACACCGGGGAGCTGTTTTTT
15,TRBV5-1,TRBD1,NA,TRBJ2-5,CASGPGGGSKETQYF,TGCGCCAGCGGCCCAGGGGGCGGTTCGAAAGAGACCCAGTACTTC